This T cell receptor beta chain was documented in a study of T cells after posttransplantation cyclophosphamide. Study results and caveats: Blood and skin or GI T cell repertoires showed limited TRB overlap. Later blood repertoires were often dominated by clones from the donor CD8+ memory compartment.

Some clones are missing from TCRdb's copy, which holds only in-frame ones; the method was immunoSEQ multiplex PCR. The sample holds some 38,000 clones, and no clone turns up only once. The CDR3 length is 12 residues. V shed 1 base and J 6 bases; nucleotides not matched to a gene: 1. CDR1 is GTSNPN, CDR2 SVGIG, per germline (reference sequence). Many counts were recorded for this clone. Its antigen is unknown. The related graft donor's blood sample was taken on the day of bone marrow donation. The sequencing sample was made of PBMCs. The chain recombines TRBV30 with TRBJ2-7; 9 bases agree with TRBD1. The clonotype was recovered from a man between 45 and 60 years old in good health, CMV-negative, and a related stem cell transplant donor. The CDR3 region is CAWSGTGAEQYF. CDR3 nucleotide sequence: TGTGCCTGGAGTGGGACAGGGGCCGAGCAGTACTTC.